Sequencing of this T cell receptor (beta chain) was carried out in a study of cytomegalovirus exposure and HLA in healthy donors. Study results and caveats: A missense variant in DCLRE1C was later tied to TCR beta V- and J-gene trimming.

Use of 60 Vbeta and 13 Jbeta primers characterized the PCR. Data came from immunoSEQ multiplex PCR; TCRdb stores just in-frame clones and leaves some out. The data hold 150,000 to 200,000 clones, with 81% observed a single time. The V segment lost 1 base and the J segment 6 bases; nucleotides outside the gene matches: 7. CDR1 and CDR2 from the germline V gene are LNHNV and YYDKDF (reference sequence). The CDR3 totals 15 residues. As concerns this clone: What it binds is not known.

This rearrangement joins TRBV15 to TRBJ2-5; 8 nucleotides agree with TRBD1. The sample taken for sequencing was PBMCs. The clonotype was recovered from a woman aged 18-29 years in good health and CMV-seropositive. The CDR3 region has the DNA TGTGCCACCAGCAGAGGCCCCTCAGGGGGCAAGACCCAGTACTTC. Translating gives CATSRGPSGGKTQYF.